One TCR beta chain is described in this entry. The CDR3 spans 14 residues. Germline V CDR1 and CDR2: MNHEY, SMNVEV (reference sequence). V was pared by 5 bases and J by 2 bases, with 4 bases of the junction left unmatched. The data originate from a study of cytomegalovirus exposure and HLA in healthy donors. The PCR had 60 Vbeta and 13 Jbeta primers. In the study's own analysis: It was a later analysis that counted roughly 79 million unique TCR beta chains, of which around 11 million were shared. Assay: immunoSEQ multiplex PCR; the TCRdb copy retains only in-frame clones and omits some. Clone size and the V and J calls come from that table; the DNA yielded D and trimming. The table includes fewer than 200,000 clones, around 79% detected once.

This sequence originates from a man aged 40-50 years in good health and CMV-seronegative. This chain links TRBV27 with TRBJ2-7, with 9 bases lining up with TRBD1. Material for sequencing was PBMCs. This chain's CDR3 is CASSPRTGAYEQYF. As DNA, the CDR3 is TGTGCCAGCAGTCCCAGGACAGGGGCCTACGAGCAGTACTTC.